The 2 T cell receptor beta chains presented below share a single source sample, sequenced in a study of OX40 agonist ivuxolimab in advanced cancers. Sequencing used immunoSEQ multiplex PCR; TCRdb keeps in-frame clones, though not all of them. The data contain 50,000 or so clones, roughly 88% of them singletons. The specimen was CD4+ or CD8+ T cells sorted from blood, collected in a trial of the OX40 agonist ivuxolimab. The receptors originated from an adult with an advanced solid tumor such as melanoma, head and neck, liver or kidney cancer.

CDR3 amino acids: CASTPAGTRYNEQFF. The CDR3 coding sequence is TGTGCCAGCACCCCAGCCGGGACTAGATACAATGAGCAGTTCTTC. The chain joins TRBV6-1 to TRBJ2-1; 8 nucleotides agree with TRBD2. The V and J ends lost 7 bases and 4 bases, in that order; junction bases with no gene match: 9. Germline V gene sequence: CDR1 MNHNS, CDR2 SASEGT. This CDR3 is 15 amino acids long.

The chain has TRBV7-2 and TRBJ1-1, with a weak D call TRBD1 (5 bases). The V and J ends lost 4 bases and 3 bases respectively, with 12 bases between them. The CDR3 is 14 amino acids. The germline CDR1 and CDR2 sequences are SGHTA and FQGNSA. In DNA, the CDR3 is TGTGCCAGCAGCTATACAGGAATCTACACTGAAGCTTTCTTT. The encoded protein is CASSYTGIYTEAFF.